This record looks at one T cell receptor beta chain sequence and its context. A read error may produce the germline difference seen at one junction end. Method: immunoSEQ multiplex PCR; TCRdb's copy keeps in-frame clones and lacks some. Of some 430,000 clones listed, about 90% are singletons. The sample belongs to a study of blood T cell repertoires in COVID-19. The CDR3 loop spans 12 amino acids. CDR1 is KGHDR, CDR2 SFDVKD, per germline. Donors of Cohort 3 who recovered were those that had two negative PCRs, clearance, or symptom resolution. The sequenced material came from PBMCs or T cells enriched from blood (not recorded which). The chain carries TRBV24-1 and TRBJ2-3, with no clear D. The TCR sequence derives from a man aged 18 to 29 who had recovered from COVID-19. CDR3 DNA sequence: TGTGCCACCAGTGATGGAACAGAAACGCAGTATTTT. It yields the protein CATSDGTETQYF.